These 5 T cell receptor beta chains originate from one sample sequenced in a study of blood T cell repertoires in COVID-19. Only in-frame clones appear in the TCRdb table, and some are missing; sequencing was by immunoSEQ multiplex PCR. The sample holds fewer than 300,000 clones; 75% to 95% are singletons and the top ten take roughly 1.1%. Specimen: PBMCs or T cells enriched from blood (not recorded which). These receptors all stem from a young woman who had recovered from COVID-19.

This chain connects TRBV19 to TRBJ1-2; D is undetermined. Germline-derived CDR1 and CDR2 are LNHDA and SQIVND (reference sequence). This CDR3 has 11 residues. Trimming cost V 3 bases and J 8 bases, with 7 bases left between them. CDR3 sequence reads: CASSMPMGYTF. The CDR3 DNA is TGTGCCAGTAGTATGCCTATGGGCTACACCTTC.

CDR3: CASSPRQGAGEQYF. The CDR3 coding sequence is TGTGCCAGCAGCCCCAGACAGGGGGCCGGCGAGCAGTACTTC. The chain recombines TRBV5-4 with TRBJ2-7, with TRBD1 matching over 10 bases. This CDR3 is built from 14 residues. The germline V gene encodes CDR1 SGHNT and CDR2 YYREEE (reference sequence). J gave up 6 bases and V 4 bases, and 7 bases lay outside the gene matches.

This chain links TRBV4-3 with TRBJ2-3, with TRBD2 matching 7 bases. CDR1 and CDR2 from the germline V gene are LGHNA and YSLEER. The V segment lost 1 base and the J segment 3 bases; nucleotides outside the gene matches: 13. This CDR3 spans 18 amino acids. CDR3 in amino acids: CASSQAATSETGTDTQYF. As DNA, the CDR3 is TGCGCCAGCAGCCAAGCAGCCACTAGCGAGACGGGTACAGATACGCAGTATTTT.

The chain employs TRBV5-5 and TRBJ1-5, with a weak D call TRBD1 (5 bases). CDR3 length equals 16 residues. Per the germline V gene, CDR1 is SGHKS and CDR2 is YYEKEE (reference sequence). V lost 4 bases, J lost 7 bases, and 21 bases lay in between. The CDR3 sequence: CASSPGGASRGQPQHF. As DNA, the CDR3 is TGTGCCAGCAGCCCCGGAGGGGCTTCCCGGGGCCAGCCCCAGCATTTT.

The CDR3 coding sequence is TGTGCCAGCAGCGCGGGGACTAGCGGGGTCCAAGAGACCCAGTACTTC. It encodes CASSAGTSGVQETQYF. The chain recombines TRBV9 with TRBJ2-5; 13 bases agree with TRBD2. Germline V gene lookup returns CDR1 SGDLS and CDR2 YYNGEE. The CDR3 runs to 16 residues. After removal of 3 bases from V and 1 base from J, the junction contained 3 bases not matched to a gene.